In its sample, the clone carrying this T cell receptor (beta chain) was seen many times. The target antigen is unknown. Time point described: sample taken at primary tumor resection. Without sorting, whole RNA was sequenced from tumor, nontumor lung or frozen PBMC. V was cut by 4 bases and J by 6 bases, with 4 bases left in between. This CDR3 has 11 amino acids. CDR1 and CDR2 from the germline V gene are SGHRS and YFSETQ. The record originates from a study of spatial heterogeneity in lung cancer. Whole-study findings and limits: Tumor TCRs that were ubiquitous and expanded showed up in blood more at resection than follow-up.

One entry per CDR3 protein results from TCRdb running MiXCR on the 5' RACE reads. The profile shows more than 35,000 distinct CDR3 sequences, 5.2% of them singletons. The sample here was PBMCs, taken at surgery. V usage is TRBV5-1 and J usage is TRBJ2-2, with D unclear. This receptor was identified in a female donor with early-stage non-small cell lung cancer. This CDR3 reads CASSISGELFF. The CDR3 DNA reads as TGCGCCAGCAGCATCTCCGGGGAGCTGTTTTTT.